This TCR beta chain emerged from a study of identical twins. This clonotype was detected many times. Its antigen is not known. Study results and limitations: Twin-shared out-of-frame alpha sequences were enriched for low generation probability. Insertions ran lower in abundant cord blood beta clonotypes, though not in memory repertoires. Twins' surplus sharing was weaker for beta out-of-frame sequences.

Template switching introduced a universal primer site, and the cDNA bore unique molecular identifiers. One entry per CDR3 protein, called by TCRdb with MiXCR from the 5' RACE reads. The repertoire holds hundreds of thousands of distinct CDR3 sequences, with 6% to 6.5% as singletons. In germline, CDR1 is SGHRS, CDR2 YFSETQ. This CDR3 is 11 amino acids long. Trimming took off 7 bases at V and 3 bases at J, with 8 bases between the two ends. The sample comprised naive T cells sorted from blood. The clonotype was recovered from a man between 18 and 35 years old in good health. This chain joins TRBV5-1 and TRBJ2-7; D call uncertain. The CDR3 coding sequence is TGCGCCAGCCGGATCGACTACGAGCAGTACTTC. Translation: CASRIDYEQYF.